The clone carrying this T cell receptor beta chain was counted only a few times. Antigen: not known. With a much larger clone just one base away, this may be a read error. This entry belongs to a study of T cells in Graves' hyperthyroidism and ophthalmopathy. Whole-study findings and limits: Ophthalmopathy was predicted by the model a median of approximately 6 months ahead of onset. A 13 V-J model separated ophthalmopathy from stable hyperthyroidism.

The germline V gene has CDR1 SNHLY and CDR2 FYNNEI. The CDR3 runs to 15 residues. It was RNA transcripts that yielded the amplified TCR beta CDR3 regions. TCR CDR3 regions were first amplified by RT-PCR with HTBI primers. In TCRdb, the multiplex PCR reads were re-called with MiXCR into one record per CDR3 protein. The sample lists about 600,000 distinct CDR3 sequences; around 16% were seen once. The sequenced sample was blood. V usage is TRBV2 and J usage is TRBJ2-1, with 10 bases aligning to TRBD2. This sequence was found in a woman aged 40 to 55 with Graves' ophthalmopathy. The CDR3 DNA reads TGTGTCAGCAATCCAGGGACTAGCGCGTCTTGTGAGCAGTTCTTC. Amino acid sequence: CVSNPGTSASCEQFF.